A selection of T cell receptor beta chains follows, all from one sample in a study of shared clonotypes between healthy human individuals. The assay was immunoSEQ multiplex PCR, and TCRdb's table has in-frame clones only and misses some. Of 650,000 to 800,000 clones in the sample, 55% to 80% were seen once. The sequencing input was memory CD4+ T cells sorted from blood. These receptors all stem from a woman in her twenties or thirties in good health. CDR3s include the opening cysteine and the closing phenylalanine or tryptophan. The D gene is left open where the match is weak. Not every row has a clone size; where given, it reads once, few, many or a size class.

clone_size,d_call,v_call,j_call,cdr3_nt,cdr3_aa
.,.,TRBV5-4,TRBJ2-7,TGTGCCAGCAGCCTAGCAGCGAGTTACGAGCAGTACTTC,CASSLAASYEQYF
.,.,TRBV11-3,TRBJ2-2,TGTGCCAGCAGCGATAAATCCGGGACAAATACCGGGGAGCTGTTTTTT,CASSDKSGTNTGELFF
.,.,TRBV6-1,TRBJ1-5,TGTGCCAGTGGTACCGGGACGGATTTCAATCAGCCCCAGCATTTT,CASGTGTDFNQPQHF
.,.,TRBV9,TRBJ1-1,.,CASSVGTGSLPFF
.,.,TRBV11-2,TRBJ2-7,TGTGCCAGCAGCTTAGAGAGGGGAAGCTCCTACGAGCAGTACTTC,CASSLERGSSYEQYF
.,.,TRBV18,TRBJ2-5,TGTGCCAGCTCACCACCTAGTCCAAACCAAGAGACCCAGTACTTC,CASSPPSPNQETQYF
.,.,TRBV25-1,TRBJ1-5,TGTGCCAGCAGTGAATCTGACCAGCCCCAGCATTTT,CASSESDQPQHF
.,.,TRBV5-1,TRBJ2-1,TGCGCCAGCAGTGAGTGGAGTGGAGGGAGATCCTACAATGAGCAGTTCTTC,CASSEWSGGRSYNEQFF
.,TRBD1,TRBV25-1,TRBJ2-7,TGTGCCAGCAGTAACCGACAGGGGGCTGGCGACGAGCAGTACTTC,CASSNRQGAGDEQYF
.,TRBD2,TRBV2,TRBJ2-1,TGTGCCAGCAGTGAAGGGACTAGCGGGAGGCTTGAGCAGTTCTTC,CASSEGTSGRLEQFF
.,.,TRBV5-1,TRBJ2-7,TGCGCCAGCAGCTTGGCGGCAGGGGACTCCTACGAGCAGTACTTC,CASSLAAGDSYEQYF
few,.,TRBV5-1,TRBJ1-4,TGCGCCAGCAGCGGGTCAGGAGTGTTTAATGAAAAACTGTTTTTT,CASSGSGVFNEKLFF
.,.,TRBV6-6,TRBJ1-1,TGTGCCAGCAGTTACTCGAACAGACCTACTGAAGCTTTCTTT,CASSYSNRPTEAFF
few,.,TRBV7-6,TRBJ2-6,TGTGCCAGCAGCTTGGGTGTGGACTCTGGGGCCAACGTCCTGACTTTC,CASSLGVDSGANVLTF
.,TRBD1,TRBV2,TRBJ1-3,TGTGCCAGCAGCGACAGGGGTTTAATATGGGACACCATATATTTT,CASSDRGLIWDTIYF
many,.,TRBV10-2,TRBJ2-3,TGCGCCAGCAGGCTAGCCAACACAGATACGCAGTATTTT,CASRLANTDTQYF
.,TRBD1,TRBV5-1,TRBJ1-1,TGCGCCAGCAGCTTGTCAGGGACAGGGGGCACTGAAGCTTTCTTT,CASSLSGTGGTEAFF
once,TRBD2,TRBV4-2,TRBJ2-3,TGTGCCAGCAGCCCCCTAGCGGGAGGGCCGGCAGATACGCAGTATTTT,CASSPLAGGPADTQYF
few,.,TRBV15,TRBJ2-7,TGTGCCACCAGCAGGGGGGACTCCTACGAGCAGTACTTC,CATSRGDSYEQYF
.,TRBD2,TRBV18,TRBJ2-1,TGTGCCAGCTCCGAAGGCACTAGCGGCTACAATGAGCAGTTCTTC,CASSEGTSGYNEQFF
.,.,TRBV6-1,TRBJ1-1,TGTGCCAGCAGTGAATCGGGAAGCGGGGGCACTGAAGCTTTCTTT,CASSESGSGGTEAFF
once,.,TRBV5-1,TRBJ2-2,TGCGCCAGCAGCTTGGTTCTAGCGCAAACCGGGGAGCTGTTTTTT,CASSLVLAQTGELFF
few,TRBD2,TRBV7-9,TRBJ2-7,TGTGCCAGCAGCTTAGAACTAGCGGCCTACGAGCAGTACTTC,CASSLELAAYEQYF
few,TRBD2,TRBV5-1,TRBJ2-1,TGCGCCAGCAGCAACGCCTTAGCGGGAGCGAACAATGAGCAGTTCTTC,CASSNALAGANNEQFF
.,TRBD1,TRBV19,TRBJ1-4,TGTGCCAGCTTGGACAGGGGGTTGGATGAAAAACTGTTTTTT,CASLDRGLDEKLFF
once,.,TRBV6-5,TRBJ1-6,TGTGCCAGCCTGGATTGGGCTGGAGGCCTCCACTTT,CASLDWAGGLHF
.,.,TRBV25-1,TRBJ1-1,TGTGCCAGCAGTGAGTACGGGGCCCCTCGCCAAGCTTTCTTT,CASSEYGAPRQAFF
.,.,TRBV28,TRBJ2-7,TGTGCCAGCAGTTTAGTGGACTATACCTACGAGCAGTACTTC,CASSLVDYTYEQYF
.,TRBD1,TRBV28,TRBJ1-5,TGTGCCAGCAGGTCCCCGGGACAGGGTAGTAATCAGCCCCAGCATTTT,CASRSPGQGSNQPQHF
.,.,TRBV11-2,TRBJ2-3,TGTGCCAGCAGCTTGGGCCTTAAAACAGATACGCAGTATTTT,CASSLGLKTDTQYF
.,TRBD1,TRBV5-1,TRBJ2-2,TGCGCCAGCAGCTTGGATGGGACAGGGGGCCGTCGGGACACCGGGGAGCTGTTTTTT,CASSLDGTGGRRDTGELFF
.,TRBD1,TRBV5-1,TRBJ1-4,TGCGCCAGCAGCGTGGGGACAGGGCAGAATGAAAAACTGTTTTTT,CASSVGTGQNEKLFF
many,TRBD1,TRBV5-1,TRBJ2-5,TGCGCCAGCAGCTTGGAGGGACAGCAAGAGACCCAGTACTTC,CASSLEGQQETQYF
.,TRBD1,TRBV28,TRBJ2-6,TGTGCCAGCAGCCGACCGGGACAGAGCTCTGGGGCCAACGTCCTGACTTTC,CASSRPGQSSGANVLTF
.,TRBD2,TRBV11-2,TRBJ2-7,TGTGCCAGCAGCTTTGTAGGCGGGAGAACCTACGAGCAGTACTTC,CASSFVGGRTYEQYF
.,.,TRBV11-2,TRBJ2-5,TGTGCCAGCAGCTTTTCAGGGGAAGAGACCCAGTACTTC,CASSFSGEETQYF
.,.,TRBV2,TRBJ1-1,TGTGCCAGCAGGAGCGAACAAATAGGGACTGAAGCTTTCTTT,CASRSEQIGTEAFF
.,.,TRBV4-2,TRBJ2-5,TGTGCCAGCAGCCAAGAGCAAACCACCGCTTGGGAGACCCAGTACTTC,CASSQEQTTAWETQYF
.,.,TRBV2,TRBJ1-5,TGTGCCAGCAGGGGCGACGGTAATCAGCCCCAGCATTTT,CASRGDGNQPQHF
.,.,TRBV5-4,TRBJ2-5,TGTGCCAGCAGCCTGCGGTTCCAAGAGACCCAGTACTTC,CASSLRFQETQYF
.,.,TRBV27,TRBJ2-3,TGTGCCAGCAGTTTTGTGGCTAGCTCCCCAGATACGCAGTATTTT,CASSFVASSPDTQYF
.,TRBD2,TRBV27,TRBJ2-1,TGTGCCAGCAGTTTAGGGCTAGCGGGAGTGGTTAATGAGCAGTTCTTC,CASSLGLAGVVNEQFF
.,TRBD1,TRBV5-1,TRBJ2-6,TGCGCCAGCAGCCCTGACAGGGCTGGGGCCAACGTCCTGACTTTC,CASSPDRAGANVLTF
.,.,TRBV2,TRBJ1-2,TGTGCCAGCAGGCCAGACACCGATGGCTACACCTTC,CASRPDTDGYTF
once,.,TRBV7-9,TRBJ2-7,TGTGCCAGCAGCTGGGCGAATCTTAAGGGGGGCGAGCAGTACTTC,CASSWANLKGGEQYF
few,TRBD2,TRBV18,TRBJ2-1,TGTGCCAGCTCGGACCCGGGACTAGCGGGAAGTTCCTACAATGAGCAGTTCTTC,CASSDPGLAGSSYNEQFF
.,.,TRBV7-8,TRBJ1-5,TGTGCCAGCAGCTTAGCGGGAGCTGGGCAGCCCCAGCATTTT,CASSLAGAGQPQHF
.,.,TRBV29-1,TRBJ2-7,TGCAGCGTACTACAGGGCGGCGAGCAGTACTTC,CSVLQGGEQYF
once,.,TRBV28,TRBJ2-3,TGTGCCAGCACCACCCCTCCAGGGGATACGCAGTATTTT,CASTTPPGDTQYF
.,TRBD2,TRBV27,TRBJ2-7,TGTGCCAGCAGCCGTAAGGGACTAGCGCCTACCTACGAGCAGTACTTC,CASSRKGLAPTYEQYF
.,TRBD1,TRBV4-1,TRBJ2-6,TGCGCCAGCAGCCAGCGACAGGGGATCGAAGGGGCCAACGTCCTGACTTTC,CASSQRQGIEGANVLTF
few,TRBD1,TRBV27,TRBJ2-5,TGTGCCAGCAGTTTTTTAGGGCAGGGGGCTTGGGAGCAGTACTTC,CASSFLGQGAWEQYF
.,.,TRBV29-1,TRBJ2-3,TGCAGCGTTGGGACAGCCACAGATACGCAGTATTTT,CSVGTATDTQYF
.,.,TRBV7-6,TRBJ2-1,TGTGCCAGCAGCTCAATAGACTATGAGCAGTTCTTC,CASSSIDYEQFF
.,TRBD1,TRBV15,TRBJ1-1,TGTGCCACCAGCAGAGGTGAGACAGGGAGAACACCTTTCTTT,CATSRGETGRTPFF
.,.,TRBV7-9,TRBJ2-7,TGTGCCAGCAGCTTCGAGATCCAAACGTCCTACGAGCAGTACTTC,CASSFEIQTSYEQYF
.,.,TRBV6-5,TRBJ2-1,TGTGCCAGCAGGGACTCCTACCACAATGAGCAGTTCTTC,CASRDSYHNEQFF
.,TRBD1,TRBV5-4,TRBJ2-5,TGTGCCAGCAGCTTGGGGACAGGGACTGGAGAGACCCAGTACTTC,CASSLGTGTGETQYF